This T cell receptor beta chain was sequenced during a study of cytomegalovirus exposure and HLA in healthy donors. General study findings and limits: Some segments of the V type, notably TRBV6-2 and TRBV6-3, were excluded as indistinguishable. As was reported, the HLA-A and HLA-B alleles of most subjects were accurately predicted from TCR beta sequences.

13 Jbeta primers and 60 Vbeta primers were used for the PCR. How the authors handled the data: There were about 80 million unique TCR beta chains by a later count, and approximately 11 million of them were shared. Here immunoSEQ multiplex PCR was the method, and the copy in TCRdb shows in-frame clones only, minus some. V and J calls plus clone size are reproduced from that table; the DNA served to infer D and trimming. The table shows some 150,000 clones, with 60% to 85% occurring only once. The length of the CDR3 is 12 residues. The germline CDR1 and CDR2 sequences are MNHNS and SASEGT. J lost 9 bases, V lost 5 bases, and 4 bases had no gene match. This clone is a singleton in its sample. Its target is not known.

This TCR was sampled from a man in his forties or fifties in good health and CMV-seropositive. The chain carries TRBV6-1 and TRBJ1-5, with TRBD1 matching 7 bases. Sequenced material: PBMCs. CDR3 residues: CASSPQGRPQHF. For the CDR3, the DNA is TGTGCCAGCAGTCCACAGGGGAGGCCCCAGCATTTT.